The sequence of this TCR beta chain was determined in a study of CD8 T cells in Susac syndrome. General study results and limits: The TCR sequencing and HLA analysis in the study involved a relatively small number of individuals, as the study acknowledged.

Random hexamers were used to reverse transcribe an amount of roughly 0.5 to 1 ug RNA. immunoSEQ multiplex PCR amplified TCR beta CDR3 across 54 Vbeta, 13 Jbeta. A single record per CDR3 protein comes from TCRdb applying MiXCR to the immunoSEQ multiplex PCR reads. The sample lists approximately 120,000 distinct CDR3 sequences; approximately 90% were seen once. Peripheral blood CD8+ and CD4+ T cells were profiled by TCR beta sequencing. The multiple sclerosis controls comprised treatment-naive patients whose relapsing-remitting disease was stable or active. The CDR3 totals 14 residues. The V segment lost 6 bases and the J segment 2 bases; nucleotides outside the gene matches: 4. This clonotype occurred once. Its antigen is not identified.

This receptor was identified in a human donor with multiple sclerosis. Sequencing input: CD8+ T cells from PBMCs. The chain joins TRBV12-3 or TRBV12-4 to TRBJ1-2; 9 bases line up with TRBD1. The CDR3 region has the DNA TGTGCCAGCAGCGCCGGGACAGGGAACTATGGCTACACCTTC. Translated: CASSAGTGNYGYTF.